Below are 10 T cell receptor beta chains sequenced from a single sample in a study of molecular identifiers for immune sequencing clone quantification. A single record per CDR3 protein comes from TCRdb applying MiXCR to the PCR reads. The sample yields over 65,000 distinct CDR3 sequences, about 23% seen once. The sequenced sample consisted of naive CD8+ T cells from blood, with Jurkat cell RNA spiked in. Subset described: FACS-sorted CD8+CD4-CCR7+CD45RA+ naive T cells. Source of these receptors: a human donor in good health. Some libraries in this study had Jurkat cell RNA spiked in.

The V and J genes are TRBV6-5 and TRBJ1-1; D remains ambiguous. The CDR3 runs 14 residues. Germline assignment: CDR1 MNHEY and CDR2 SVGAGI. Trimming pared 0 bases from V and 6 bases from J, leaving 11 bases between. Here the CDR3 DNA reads TGTGCCAGCAGTTACTCTGGGCGAGGCCCTGAAGCTTTCTTT. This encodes CASSYSGRGPEAFF.

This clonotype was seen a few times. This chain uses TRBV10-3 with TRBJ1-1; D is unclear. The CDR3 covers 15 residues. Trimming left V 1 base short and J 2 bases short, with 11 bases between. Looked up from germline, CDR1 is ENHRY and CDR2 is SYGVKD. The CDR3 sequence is CAISELYSLNTEAFF. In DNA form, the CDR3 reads TGTGCCATCAGTGAGTTGTACAGCTTAAACACTGAAGCTTTCTTT.

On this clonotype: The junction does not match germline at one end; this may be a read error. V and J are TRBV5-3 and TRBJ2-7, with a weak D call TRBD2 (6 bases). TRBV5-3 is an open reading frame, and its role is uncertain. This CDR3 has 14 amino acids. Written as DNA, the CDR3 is TGTGCCAGCAGTCCAACTAGCTTCTCCGACGAGCAGTACTTC. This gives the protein CASSPTSFSDEQYF.

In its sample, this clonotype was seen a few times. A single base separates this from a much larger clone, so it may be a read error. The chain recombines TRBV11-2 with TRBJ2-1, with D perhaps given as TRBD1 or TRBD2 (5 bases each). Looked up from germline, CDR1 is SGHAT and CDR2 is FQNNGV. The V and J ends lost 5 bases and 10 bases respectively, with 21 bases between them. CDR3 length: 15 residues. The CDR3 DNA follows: TGTGCCAGCAGCGTAGTCCCCCAGGGCAGGGAGGAGCAGTTCTTC. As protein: CASSVVPQGREEQFF.

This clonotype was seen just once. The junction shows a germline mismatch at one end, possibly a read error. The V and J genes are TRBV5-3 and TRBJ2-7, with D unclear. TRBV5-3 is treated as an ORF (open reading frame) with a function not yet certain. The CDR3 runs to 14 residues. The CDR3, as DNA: TGTGCCAGCAGCTTGGGGTCGGGCTACCGCGGGCAGTACTTC. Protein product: CASSLGSGYRGQYF.

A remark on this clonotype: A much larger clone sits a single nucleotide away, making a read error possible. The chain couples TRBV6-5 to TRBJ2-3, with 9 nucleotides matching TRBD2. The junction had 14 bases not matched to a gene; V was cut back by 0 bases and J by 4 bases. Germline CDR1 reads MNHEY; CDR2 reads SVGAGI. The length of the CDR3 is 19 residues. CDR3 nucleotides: TGTGCCAGCAGTTACTCGATGGGACTAGCAACGCTTGATGCAGATACGCAGTATTTT. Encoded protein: CASSYSMGLATLDADTQYF.

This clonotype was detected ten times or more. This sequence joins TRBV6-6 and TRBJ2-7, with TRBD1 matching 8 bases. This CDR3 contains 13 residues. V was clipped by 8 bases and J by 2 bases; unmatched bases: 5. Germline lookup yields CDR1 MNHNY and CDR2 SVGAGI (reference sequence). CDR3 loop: CASSETGAYEQYF. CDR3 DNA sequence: TGTGCCAGCTCAGAGACAGGGGCCTACGAGCAGTACTTC.

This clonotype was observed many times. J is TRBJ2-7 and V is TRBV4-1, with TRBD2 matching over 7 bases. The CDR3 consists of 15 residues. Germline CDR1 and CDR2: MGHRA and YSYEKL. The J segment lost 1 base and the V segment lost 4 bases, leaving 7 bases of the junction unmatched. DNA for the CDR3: TGCGCCAGCAGCCCCCTGCAGGGAGGGTCCTACGAGCAGTACTTC. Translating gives CASSPLQGGSYEQYF.

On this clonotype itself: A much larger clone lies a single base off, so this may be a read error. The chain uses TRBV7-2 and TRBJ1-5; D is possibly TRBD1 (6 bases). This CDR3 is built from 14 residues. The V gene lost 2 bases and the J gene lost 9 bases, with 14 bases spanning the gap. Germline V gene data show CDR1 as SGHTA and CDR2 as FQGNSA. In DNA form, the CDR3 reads TGTGCCAGCAGCTTAACAGGGCTGGGTCTGCCCCAGCATTTT. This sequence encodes CASSLTGLGLPQHF.

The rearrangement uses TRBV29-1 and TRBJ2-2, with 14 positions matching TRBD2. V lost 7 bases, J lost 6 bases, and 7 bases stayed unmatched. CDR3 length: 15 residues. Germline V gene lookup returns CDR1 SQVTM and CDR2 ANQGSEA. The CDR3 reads CSGRLAGGPAGELFF. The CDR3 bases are TGCAGCGGCAGACTAGCGGGGGGGCCTGCCGGGGAGCTGTTTTTT.